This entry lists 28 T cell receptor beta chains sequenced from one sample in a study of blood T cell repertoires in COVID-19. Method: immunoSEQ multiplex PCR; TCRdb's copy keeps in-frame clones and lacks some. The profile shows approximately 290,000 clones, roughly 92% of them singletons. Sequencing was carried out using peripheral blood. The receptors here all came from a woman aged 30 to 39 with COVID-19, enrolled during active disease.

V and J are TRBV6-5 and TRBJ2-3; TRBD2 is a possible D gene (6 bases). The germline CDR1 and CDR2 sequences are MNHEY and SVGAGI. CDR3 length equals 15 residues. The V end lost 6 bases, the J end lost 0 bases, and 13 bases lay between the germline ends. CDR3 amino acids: CASRAGRRSTDTQYF. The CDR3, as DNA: TGTGCCAGCAGGGCGGGGCGCCGAAGCACAGATACGCAGTATTTT.

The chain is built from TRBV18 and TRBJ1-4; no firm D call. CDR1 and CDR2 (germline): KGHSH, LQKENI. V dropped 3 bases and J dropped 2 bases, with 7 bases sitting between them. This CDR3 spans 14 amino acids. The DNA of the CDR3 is TGTGCCAGCTCACCTAGAGGTACTAATGAAAAACTGTTTTTT. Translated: CASSPRGTNEKLFF.

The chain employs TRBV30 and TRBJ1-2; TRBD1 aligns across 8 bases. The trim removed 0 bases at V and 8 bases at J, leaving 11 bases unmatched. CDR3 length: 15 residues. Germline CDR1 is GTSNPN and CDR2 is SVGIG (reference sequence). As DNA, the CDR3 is TGTGCCTGGAGTGTGATCCGGGACAGGCGAAGCGGCTACACCTTC. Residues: CAWSVIRDRRSGYTF.

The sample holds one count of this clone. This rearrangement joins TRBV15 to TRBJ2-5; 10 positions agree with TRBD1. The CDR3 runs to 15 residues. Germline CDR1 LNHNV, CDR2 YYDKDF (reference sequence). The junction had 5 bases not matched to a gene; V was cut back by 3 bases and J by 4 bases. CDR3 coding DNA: TGTGCCACCAGCAGGGACAGGGGGAGCGGAGAGACCCAGTACTTC. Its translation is CATSRDRGSGETQYF.

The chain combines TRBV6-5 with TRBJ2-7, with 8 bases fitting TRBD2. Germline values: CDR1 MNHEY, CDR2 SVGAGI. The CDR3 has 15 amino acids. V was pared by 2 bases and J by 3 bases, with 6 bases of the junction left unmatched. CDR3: CASSYDEREIYEQYF. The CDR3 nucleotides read TGTGCCAGCAGTTACGACGAGCGGGAGATCTACGAGCAGTACTTC.

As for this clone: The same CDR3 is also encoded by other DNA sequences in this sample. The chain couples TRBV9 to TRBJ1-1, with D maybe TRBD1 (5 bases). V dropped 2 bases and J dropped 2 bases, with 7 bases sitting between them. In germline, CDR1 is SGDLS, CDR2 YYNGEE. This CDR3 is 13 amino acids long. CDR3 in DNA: TGTGCCAGCAGCGTCGACAGTAACACTGAAGCTTTCTTT. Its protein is CASSVDSNTEAFF.

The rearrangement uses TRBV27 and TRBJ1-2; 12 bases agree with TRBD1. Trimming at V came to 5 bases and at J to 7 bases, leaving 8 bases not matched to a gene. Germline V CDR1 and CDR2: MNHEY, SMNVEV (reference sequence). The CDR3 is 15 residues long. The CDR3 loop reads CASSRDRGQMVGYTF. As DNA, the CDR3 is TGTGCCAGCAGTCGGGACAGGGGGCAAATGGTTGGCTACACCTTC.

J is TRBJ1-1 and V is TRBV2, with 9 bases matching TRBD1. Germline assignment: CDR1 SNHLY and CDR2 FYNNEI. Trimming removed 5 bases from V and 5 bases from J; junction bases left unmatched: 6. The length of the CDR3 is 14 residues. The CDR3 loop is CASSLQGAGTEAFF. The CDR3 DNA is TGTGCCAGCAGTCTACAGGGGGCGGGAACTGAAGCTTTCTTT.

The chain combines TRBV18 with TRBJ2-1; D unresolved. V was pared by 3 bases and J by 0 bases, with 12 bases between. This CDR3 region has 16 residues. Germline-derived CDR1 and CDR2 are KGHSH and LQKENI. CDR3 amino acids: CASSPQAPSSYNEQFF. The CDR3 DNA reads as TGTGCCAGCTCACCTCAGGCTCCCAGCTCCTACAATGAGCAGTTCTTC. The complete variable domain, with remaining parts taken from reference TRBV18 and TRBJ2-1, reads NAGVMQNPRHLVRRRGQEARLRCSPMKGHSHVYWYRQLPEEGLKFMVYLQKENIIDESGMPKERFSAEFPKEGPSILRIQQVVRGDSAAYFCASSPQAPSSYNEQFFGPGTRLTVL.

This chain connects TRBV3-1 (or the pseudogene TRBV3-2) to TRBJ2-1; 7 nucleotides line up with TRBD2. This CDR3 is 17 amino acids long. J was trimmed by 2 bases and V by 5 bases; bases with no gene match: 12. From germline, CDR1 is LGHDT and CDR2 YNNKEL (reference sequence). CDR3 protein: CASSAPEEGGPYNEQFF. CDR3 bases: TGTGCCAGCAGCGCCCCTGAGGAGGGAGGGCCCTACAATGAGCAGTTCTTC.

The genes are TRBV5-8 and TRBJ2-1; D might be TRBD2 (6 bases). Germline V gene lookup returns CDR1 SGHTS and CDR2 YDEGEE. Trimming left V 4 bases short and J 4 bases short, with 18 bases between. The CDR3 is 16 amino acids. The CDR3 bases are TGTGCCAGCAGCCGCTTCATAGTGGAGGGGTACAATGAGCAGTTCTTC. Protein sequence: CASSRFIVEGYNEQFF.

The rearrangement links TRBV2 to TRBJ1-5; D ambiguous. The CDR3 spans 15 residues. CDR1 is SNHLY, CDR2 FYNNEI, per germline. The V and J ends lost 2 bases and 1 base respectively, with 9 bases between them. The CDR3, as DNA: TGTGCCAGCAGTGAATCCCCATCCAGCAATCAGCCCCAGCATTTT. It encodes CASSESPSSNQPQHF. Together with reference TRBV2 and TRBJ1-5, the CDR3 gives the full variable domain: EPEVTQTPSHQVTQMGQEVILRCVPISNHLYFYWYRQILGQKVEFLVSFYNNEISEKSEIFDDQFSVERPDGSNFTLKIRSTKLEDSAMYFCASSESPSSNQPQHFGDGTRLSIL.

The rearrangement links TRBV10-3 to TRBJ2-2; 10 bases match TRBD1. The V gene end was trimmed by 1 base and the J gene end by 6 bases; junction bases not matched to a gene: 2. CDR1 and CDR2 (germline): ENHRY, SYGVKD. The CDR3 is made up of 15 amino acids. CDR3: CAISEWDRGAGELFF. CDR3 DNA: TGTGCCATCAGTGAGTGGGACAGGGGAGCCGGGGAGCTGTTTTTT.

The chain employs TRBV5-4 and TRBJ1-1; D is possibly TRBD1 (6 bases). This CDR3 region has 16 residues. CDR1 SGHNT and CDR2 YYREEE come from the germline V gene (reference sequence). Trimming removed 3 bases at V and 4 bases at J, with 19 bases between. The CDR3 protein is CASSSRGGGYGTEAFF. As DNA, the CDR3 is TGTGCCAGCAGCTCAAGGGGGGGAGGTTACGGCACTGAAGCTTTCTTT.

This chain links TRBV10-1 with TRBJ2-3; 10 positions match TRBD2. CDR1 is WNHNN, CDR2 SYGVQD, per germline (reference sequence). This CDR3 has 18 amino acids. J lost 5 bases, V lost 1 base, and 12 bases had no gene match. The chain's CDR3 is CASSEWTLSGRFGDTQYF. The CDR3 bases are TGCGCCAGCAGTGAGTGGACCCTTAGCGGGAGGTTTGGAGATACGCAGTATTTT.

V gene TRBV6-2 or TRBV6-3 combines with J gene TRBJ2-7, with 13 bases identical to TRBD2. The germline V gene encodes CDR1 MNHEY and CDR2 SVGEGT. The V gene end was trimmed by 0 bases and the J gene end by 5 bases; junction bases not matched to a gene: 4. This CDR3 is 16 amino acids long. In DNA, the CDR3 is TGTGCCAGCAGTTACTCCACTAGCGGGAGGGCCCACGAGCAGTACTTC. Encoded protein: CASSYSTSGRAHEQYF.

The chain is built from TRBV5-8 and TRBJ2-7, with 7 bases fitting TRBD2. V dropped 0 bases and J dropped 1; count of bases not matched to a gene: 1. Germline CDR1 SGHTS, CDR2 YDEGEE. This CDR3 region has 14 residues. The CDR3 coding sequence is TGTGCCAGCAGCTTGGGGGGAGGGTCCTACGAGCAGTACTTC. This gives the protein CASSLGGGSYEQYF.

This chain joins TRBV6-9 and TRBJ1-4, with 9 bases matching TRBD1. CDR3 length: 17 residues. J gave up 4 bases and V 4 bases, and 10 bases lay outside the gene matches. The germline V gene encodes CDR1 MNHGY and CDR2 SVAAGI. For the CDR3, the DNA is TGTGCCAGCAGTTCCACCGACAGGGGGTGTGTTAATGAAAAACTGTTTTTT. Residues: CASSSTDRGCVNEKLFF.

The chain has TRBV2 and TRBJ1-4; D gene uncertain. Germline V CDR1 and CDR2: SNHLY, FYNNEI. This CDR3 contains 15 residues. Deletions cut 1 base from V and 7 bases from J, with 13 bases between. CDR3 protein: CASSEGQAYLEKLFF. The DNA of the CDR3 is TGTGCCAGCAGTGAAGGGCAGGCTTACCTTGAAAAACTGTTTTTT.

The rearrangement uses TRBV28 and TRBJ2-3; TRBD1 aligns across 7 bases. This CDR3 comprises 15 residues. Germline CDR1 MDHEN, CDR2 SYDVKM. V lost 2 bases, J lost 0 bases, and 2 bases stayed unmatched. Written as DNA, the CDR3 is TGTGCCAGCAGTTTAGGACAGGCGAGCACAGATACGCAGTATTTT. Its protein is CASSLGQASTDTQYF. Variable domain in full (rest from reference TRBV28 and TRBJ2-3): DVKVTQSSRYLVKRTGEKVFLECVQDMDHENMFWYRQDPGLGLRLIYFSYDVKMKEKGDIPEGYSVSREKKERFSLILESASTNQTSMYLCASSLGQASTDTQYFGPGTRLTVL.

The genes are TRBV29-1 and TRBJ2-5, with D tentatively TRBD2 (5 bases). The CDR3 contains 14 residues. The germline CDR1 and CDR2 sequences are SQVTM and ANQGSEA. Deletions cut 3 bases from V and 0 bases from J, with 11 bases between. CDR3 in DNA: TGCAGCGTTGAGTTCCGGAGGAACCAAGAGACCCAGTACTTC. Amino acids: CSVEFRRNQETQYF. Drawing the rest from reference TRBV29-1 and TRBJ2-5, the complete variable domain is SAVISQKPSRDICQRGTSLTIQCQVDSQVTMMFWYRQQPGQSLTLIATANQGSEATYESGFVIDKFPISRPNLTFSTLTVSNMSPEDSSIYLCSVEFRRNQETQYFGPGTRLLVL.

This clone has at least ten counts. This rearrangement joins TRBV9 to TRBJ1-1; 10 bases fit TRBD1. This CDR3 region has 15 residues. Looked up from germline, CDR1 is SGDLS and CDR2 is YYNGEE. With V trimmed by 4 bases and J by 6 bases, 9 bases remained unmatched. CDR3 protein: CASSPVRQGAAEAFF. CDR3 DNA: TGTGCCAGCAGCCCAGTGAGACAGGGGGCAGCTGAAGCTTTCTTT.

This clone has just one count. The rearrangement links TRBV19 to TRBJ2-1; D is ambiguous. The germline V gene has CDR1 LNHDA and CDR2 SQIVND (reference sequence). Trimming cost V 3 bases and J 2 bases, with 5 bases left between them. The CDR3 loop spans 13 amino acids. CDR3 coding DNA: TGTGCCAGTAGTATCACTACCTACAATGAGCAGTTCTTC. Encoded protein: CASSITTYNEQFF.

The CDR3 sequence: CASSLDFGTGHDEQYF. The CDR3 DNA sequence: TGTGCCAGCAGCTTAGATTTTGGGACAGGCCACGACGAGCAGTACTTC. V is TRBV7-8 and J is TRBJ2-7, with TRBD1 matching over 8 bases. The CDR3 sequence is 16 residues long. The V gene's germline CDR1 is SGHVS and CDR2 FQNEAQ. After removal of 1 base from V and 5 bases from J, the junction contained 10 bases not matched to a gene. Combining the CDR3 with reference TRBV7-8 and TRBJ2-7 gives the whole variable domain GAGVSQSPRYKVAKRGQDVALRCDPISGHVSLFWYQQALGQGPEFLTYFQNEAQLDKSGLPSDRFFAERPEGSVSTLKIQRTQQEDSAVYLCASSLDFGTGHDEQYFGPGTRLTVT.

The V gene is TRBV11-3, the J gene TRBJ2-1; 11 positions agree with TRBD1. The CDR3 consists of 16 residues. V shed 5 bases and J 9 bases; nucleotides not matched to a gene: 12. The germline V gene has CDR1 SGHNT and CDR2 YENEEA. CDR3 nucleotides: TGTGCCAGCAGCCTTAGACCGGGACAGGGGGTCAGTGAGCAGTTCTTC. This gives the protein CASSLRPGQGVSEQFF.

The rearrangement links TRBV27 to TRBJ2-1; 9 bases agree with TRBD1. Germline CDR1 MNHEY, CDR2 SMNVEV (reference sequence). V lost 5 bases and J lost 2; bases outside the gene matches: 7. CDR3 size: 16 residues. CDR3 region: CASSLTGTGPYNEQFF. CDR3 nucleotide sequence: TGTGCCAGCAGTCTGACCGGGACAGGGCCCTACAATGAGCAGTTCTTC.

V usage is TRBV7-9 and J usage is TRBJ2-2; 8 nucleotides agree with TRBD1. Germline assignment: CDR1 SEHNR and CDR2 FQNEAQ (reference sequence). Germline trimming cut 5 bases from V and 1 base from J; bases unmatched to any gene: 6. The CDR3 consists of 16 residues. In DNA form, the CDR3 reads TGTGCCAGCAGCGTGGCCGGGACAGGGAACACCGGGGAGCTGTTTTTT. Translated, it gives CASSVAGTGNTGELFF.

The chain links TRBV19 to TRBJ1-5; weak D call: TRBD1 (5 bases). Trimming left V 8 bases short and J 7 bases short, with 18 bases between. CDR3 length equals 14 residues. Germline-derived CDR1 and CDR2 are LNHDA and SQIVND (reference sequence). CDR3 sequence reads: CASSRTPGPQPQHF. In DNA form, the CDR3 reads TGTGCCAGTTCCCGGACACCGGGTCCCCAGCCCCAGCATTTT.